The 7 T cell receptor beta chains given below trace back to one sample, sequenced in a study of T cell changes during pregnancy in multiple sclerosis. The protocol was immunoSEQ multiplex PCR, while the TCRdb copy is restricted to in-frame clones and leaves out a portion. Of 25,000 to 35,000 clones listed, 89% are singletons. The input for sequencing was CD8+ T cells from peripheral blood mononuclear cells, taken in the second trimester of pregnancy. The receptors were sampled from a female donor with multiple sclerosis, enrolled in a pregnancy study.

The CDR3, as DNA: TGTGCCAGCAGCACCGGACAGGGAGAAACAGATACGCAGTATTTT. Protein product: CASSTGQGETDTQYF. The chain has TRBV11-2 and TRBJ2-3, with 8 nucleotides matching TRBD1. CDR1 and CDR2 (germline): SGHAT, FQNNGV. V lost 5 bases to trimming and J lost 3 bases; unmatched junction nucleotides: 7. There are 15 residues in the CDR3.

The CDR3 DNA sequence: TGCGCCAGCGGAAGGTCAGGGGGTACTGAAGCTTTCTTT. Protein product: CASGRSGGTEAFF. The V and J genes are TRBV5-1 and TRBJ1-1, with 7 bases matching TRBD1. This CDR3 has 13 residues. Unmatched junction bases numbered 8, after V lost 7 bases and J lost 5 bases. Per germline, CDR1 SGHRS and CDR2 YFSETQ.

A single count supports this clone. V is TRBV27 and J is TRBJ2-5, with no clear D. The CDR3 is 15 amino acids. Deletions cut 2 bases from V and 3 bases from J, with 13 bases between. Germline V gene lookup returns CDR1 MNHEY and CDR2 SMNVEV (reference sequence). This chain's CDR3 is CASSLRQVEKETQYF. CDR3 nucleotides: TGTGCCAGCAGTTTACGGCAGGTGGAAAAAGAGACCCAGTACTTC.

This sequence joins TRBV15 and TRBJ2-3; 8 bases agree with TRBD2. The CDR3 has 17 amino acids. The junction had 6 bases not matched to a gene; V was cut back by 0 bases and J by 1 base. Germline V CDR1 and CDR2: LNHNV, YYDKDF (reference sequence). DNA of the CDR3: TGTGCCACCAGCAGAGATTTGGTACTAGCGGGCACAGATACGCAGTATTTT. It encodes CATSRDLVLAGTDTQYF.

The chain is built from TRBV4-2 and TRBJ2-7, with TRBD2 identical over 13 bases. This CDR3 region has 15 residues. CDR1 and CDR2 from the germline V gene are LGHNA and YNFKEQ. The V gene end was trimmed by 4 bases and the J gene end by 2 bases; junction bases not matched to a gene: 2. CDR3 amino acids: CASSLGTSGAYEQYF. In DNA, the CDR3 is TGTGCCAGCAGCCTGGGGACTAGCGGGGCCTACGAGCAGTACTTC.

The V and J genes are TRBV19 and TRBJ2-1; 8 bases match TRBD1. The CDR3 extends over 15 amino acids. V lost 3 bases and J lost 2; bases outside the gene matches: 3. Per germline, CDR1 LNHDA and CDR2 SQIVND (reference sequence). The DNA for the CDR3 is TGTGCCAGTAGTATGGACAGGGCAACCTACAATGAGCAGTTCTTC. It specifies CASSMDRATYNEQFF.

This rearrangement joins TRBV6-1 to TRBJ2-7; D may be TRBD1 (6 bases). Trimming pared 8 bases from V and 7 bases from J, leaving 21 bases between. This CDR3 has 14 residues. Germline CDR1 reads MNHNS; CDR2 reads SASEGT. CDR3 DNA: TGTGCCAGCCAGGGGTTGCAGGGGTGGCGAGAGCAGTACTTC. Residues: CASQGLQGWREQYF.